This TCR beta chain came from a study of regulatory T cells in long-lasting Graves disease. Whole-study results and caveats: Persistent patients shared more public clonotypes (under 3,000) than newly diagnosed patients (approximately 1,000).

Germline CDR1 is GTSNPN and CDR2 is SVGIG (reference sequence). This CDR3 has 11 residues. The V gene lost 2 bases and the J gene lost 6 bases, with 8 bases spanning the gap. Time point indicated: newly diagnosed GD, antithyroid drugs for less than 3 months. PBMC-derived RNA was used for the TCR library. In this sample, this clonotype turned up many times. Its antigen is not known. Library construction for TCR beta used iRepertoire HTBI primers and Arm-PCR of CDR3 regions. TCRdb re-called the multiplex PCR reads through MiXCR, storing one row per CDR3 protein. The sample yields around 480,000 distinct CDR3 sequences, about 16% seen once. These same data were also listed under a study on T cells in Graves' hyperthyroidism and ophthalmopathy. That source reports: The definition of stable Graves' hyperthyroidism was no ophthalmopathy progression within 18 months.

The sequencing here drew on peripheral blood mononuclear cells (PBMCs), taken at new diagnosis, from a patient treated with antithyroid drugs. This receptor was identified in a woman aged 40-65 years with Graves disease. The genes are TRBV30 and TRBJ2-7, with D unresolved. CDR3 sequence reads: CAWSQYGEQYF. The CDR3 region has the DNA TGTGCCTGGAGTCAATATGGCGAGCAGTACTTC.